Listed below are T cell receptor beta chains from one sample, sequenced in a study of PD-L1 blockade in urothelial cancer. Here immunoSEQ multiplex PCR was the method, and the copy in TCRdb shows in-frame clones only, minus some. This table has roughly 130,000 clones, about 81% appearing once. This specimen was PBMCs, taken around atezolizumab (anti-PD-L1) treatment. Receptors were obtained from a man aged 50 to 59 with urothelial cancer. Each CDR3 is given with its conserved first and last residue. A D gene is named only where the DNA matches it firmly. Clone size is stated in some rows and not others, as once, few, many or a class when expanded.

v_gene: TRBV9; abundance: many; j_gene: TRBJ2-1; d_gene: .; CDR3aa: CASSVASDSSYNEQFF; CDR3nt: TGTGCCAGCAGCGTAGCTAGCGACTCCTCCTACAATGAGCAGTTCTTC
v_gene: TRBV23-1; abundance: once; j_gene: TRBJ1-6; d_gene: .; CDR3aa: CASSQESQRDSPLHF; CDR3nt: TGCGCCAGCAGTCAAGAATCCCAGCGAGATTCACCCCTCCACTTT
v_gene: TRBV7-2; abundance: .; j_gene: TRBJ1-5; d_gene: TRBD1; CDR3aa: CASSLGQGAWQPQHF; CDR3nt: TGTGCCAGCAGCTTAGGGCAGGGGGCTTGGCAGCCCCAGCATTTT
v_gene: TRBV5-4; abundance: few; j_gene: TRBJ1-2; d_gene: TRBD1; CDR3aa: CASSRDGQDYGYTF; CDR3nt: TGTGCCAGCAGCCGAGACGGACAGGACTATGGCTACACCTTC
v_gene: TRBV18; abundance: few; j_gene: TRBJ2-7; d_gene: .; CDR3aa: CASSPLRDSYEQYF; CDR3nt: TGTGCCAGCTCACCACTGCGGGACAGCTACGAGCAGTACTTC
v_gene: TRBV9; abundance: once; j_gene: TRBJ1-6; d_gene: TRBD1; CDR3aa: CASSQGQAAGNSPLHF; CDR3nt: TGTGCCAGCAGCCAAGGACAGGCGGCTGGGAATTCACCCCTCCACTTT
v_gene: TRBV5-1; abundance: .; j_gene: TRBJ2-3; d_gene: .; CDR3aa: CASSLEDNTDTQYF; CDR3nt: TGCGCCAGCAGCTTGGAGGACAACACAGATACGCAGTATTTT
v_gene: TRBV2; abundance: .; j_gene: TRBJ2-7; d_gene: TRBD2; CDR3aa: CASSKRGLAGGGRGYEQYF; CDR3nt: TGTGCCAGCAGTAAACGCGGACTAGCGGGAGGGGGGCGAGGTTACGAGCAGTACTTC
v_gene: TRBV5-1; abundance: .; j_gene: TRBJ2-2; d_gene: TRBD1; CDR3aa: CASSLARTGAGELFF; CDR3nt: TGCGCCAGCAGCTTGGCGAGAACAGGGGCCGGGGAGCTGTTTTTT
v_gene: TRBV5-1; abundance: .; j_gene: TRBJ1-6; d_gene: .; CDR3aa: CASSLTVYNSPLHF; CDR3nt: TGCGCCAGCAGCTTGACAGTTTATAATTCACCCCTCCACTTT
v_gene: TRBV7-9; abundance: .; j_gene: TRBJ2-7; d_gene: TRBD2; CDR3aa: CASSPLPLAGEAYEQYF; CDR3nt: TGTGCCAGCAGCCCCCTCCCCCTAGCGGGAGAGGCCTACGAGCAGTACTTC
v_gene: TRBV25-1; abundance: once; j_gene: TRBJ1-1; d_gene: TRBD1; CDR3aa: CASRRQGEAFF; CDR3nt: TGTGCCAGCAGGCGACAGGGGGAAGCTTTCTTT
v_gene: TRBV9; abundance: once; j_gene: TRBJ2-3; d_gene: TRBD1; CDR3aa: CASSTTSSVGRGYNPDTQYF; CDR3nt: TGTGCCAGCAGCACAACCTCGTCGGTCGGCAGGGGGTACAATCCGGATACGCAGTATTTT
v_gene: TRBV28; abundance: .; j_gene: TRBJ2-5; d_gene: TRBD2; CDR3aa: CASSSLNWGTSTRRGETQYF; CDR3nt: TGTGCCAGCAGTTCCCTAAACTGGGGGACTAGCACAAGAAGGGGGGAGACCCAGTACTTC
v_gene: TRBV11-2; abundance: .; j_gene: TRBJ1-4; d_gene: .; CDR3aa: CASSLMGGATNEKLFF; CDR3nt: TGTGCCAGCAGCTTGATGGGGGGTGCAACTAATGAAAAACTGTTTTTT
v_gene: TRBV18; abundance: .; j_gene: TRBJ1-1; d_gene: TRBD1; CDR3aa: CASSPLEGANTEAFF; CDR3nt: TGTGCCAGCTCACCACTGGAGGGGGCGAATACTGAAGCTTTCTTT
v_gene: TRBV19; abundance: many; j_gene: TRBJ1-3; d_gene: .; CDR3aa: CASSTTSQGSYGNTIYF; CDR3nt: TGTGCCAGTAGTACCACATCACAGGGATCCTACGGAAACACCATATATTTT
v_gene: TRBV5-1; abundance: .; j_gene: TRBJ1-2; d_gene: .; CDR3aa: CASSLDRASNYGYTF; CDR3nt: TGCGCCAGCAGCTTGGACAGAGCCTCTAACTATGGCTACACCTTC
v_gene: TRBV5-1; abundance: .; j_gene: TRBJ2-7; d_gene: .; CDR3aa: CASSSSGGGPYEQYF; CDR3nt: TGCGCCAGCAGCTCTAGCGGAGGGGGGCCCTACGAGCAGTACTTC
v_gene: TRBV6-5; abundance: .; j_gene: TRBJ2-2; d_gene: TRBD1; CDR3aa: CASGTSRQGTGELFF; CDR3nt: TGTGCCAGCGGAACCTCTAGACAGGGGACCGGGGAGCTGTTTTTT
v_gene: TRBV19; abundance: .; j_gene: TRBJ1-6; d_gene: .; CDR3aa: CASSHLPSHRSDSPLHF; CDR3nt: TGTGCCAGTAGCCACCTTCCGAGCCACCGGAGTGATTCACCCCTCCACTTT
v_gene: TRBV27; abundance: .; j_gene: TRBJ2-3; d_gene: TRBD2; CDR3aa: CASSLATGGGWDTQYF; CDR3nt: TGTGCCAGCAGTTTGGCCACGGGAGGCGGTTGGGATACGCAGTATTTT
v_gene: TRBV5-1; abundance: once; j_gene: TRBJ2-2; d_gene: TRBD1; CDR3aa: CASSAGQGSNTGELFF; CDR3nt: TGCGCCAGCAGCGCGGGACAGGGGTCAAACACCGGGGAGCTGTTTTTT
v_gene: TRBV5-6; abundance: .; j_gene: TRBJ1-2; d_gene: TRBD1; CDR3aa: CASSGTARQNYGYTF; CDR3nt: TGTGCCAGCAGCGGGACAGCCCGGCAGAACTATGGCTACACCTTC
v_gene: TRBV19; abundance: .; j_gene: TRBJ1-5; d_gene: TRBD1; CDR3aa: CASSSRAGTDNQPQHF; CDR3nt: TGTGCCAGTAGTTCTCGAGCCGGGACAGACAATCAGCCCCAGCATTTT
v_gene: TRBV7-2; abundance: .; j_gene: TRBJ2-7; d_gene: .; CDR3aa: CASSLGPNEQYF; CDR3nt: TGTGCCAGCAGCTTAGGGCCCAACGAGCAGTACTTC
v_gene: TRBV5-6; abundance: .; j_gene: TRBJ2-5; d_gene: TRBD2; CDR3aa: CASSSGLATYQETQYF; CDR3nt: TGTGCCAGCAGCTCAGGACTAGCGACGTACCAAGAGACCCAGTACTTC
v_gene: TRBV4-1; abundance: .; j_gene: TRBJ2-7; d_gene: .; CDR3aa: CASSHRERVGSYEQYF; CDR3nt: TGCGCCAGCAGCCATCGGGAGCGTGTCGGGTCCTACGAGCAGTACTTC
v_gene: TRBV28; abundance: .; j_gene: TRBJ1-1; d_gene: TRBD1; CDR3aa: CASLVGQGAGETEAFF; CDR3nt: TGTGCCAGCCTCGTCGGGCAGGGGGCGGGAGAGACTGAAGCTTTCTTT